This record concerns one T cell receptor (beta chain) sequence. The data belong to a study of blood T cell repertoires in COVID-19. Method: immunoSEQ multiplex PCR; TCRdb's copy keeps in-frame clones and lacks some. The table lists approximately 300,000 clones, 80% to 95% of them singletons. This TCR came from a woman in her thirties with COVID-19, enrolled during active disease. The source material was peripheral blood.

The CDR3: CASNTRYNEQFF. The CDR3, as DNA: TGTGCCAGCAATACCAGATACAATGAGCAGTTCTTC. V gene TRBV7-2 combines with J gene TRBJ2-1; D call uncertain. The CDR3 totals 12 residues. Trimming removed 7 bases from V and 4 bases from J, with 8 bases in between. Per the germline V gene, CDR1 is SGHTA and CDR2 is FQGNSA.